This T cell receptor (delta chain) was identified in a study of DNA immune sequencing with unique molecular identifiers. Across the study: Roughly 100 ng enriched γδ T-cell DNA was sequenced versus 1 ug non-enriched DNA.

This clone showed up many times. This likely stems from a read error, as it lies one base from a far larger clone. Other DNA sequences of this sample code for an identical CDR3. Primers for all 8 TRDV and 4 TRDJ genes amplified genomic DNA in 32-plex. Adapter PCR followed approximately 3 barcoding PCR cycles that attached a 12-nucleotide UMI. TCRdb re-called the multiplex PCR reads through CATT. Altogether 4,000 to 6,000 delta-chain clones are present, under 13% being singletons, with the ten largest covering approximately 50%. The CDR3 has 15 amino acids. CDR1 and CDR2 (germline): GEAIGNYY, EKD. The sequenced material came from gamma-delta T cells enriched from blood buffy coat, or unenriched PBMCs (not recorded which). This sequence originates from a human donor in good health. The chain has TRDV2 and TRDJ1; D is unresolved. CDR3 nucleotide sequence: TGTGCCTGTGACGGCGTCGGTGCAAACACAGATAAACTCATCTTT. Translating gives CACDGVGANTDKLIF.